A selection of T cell receptor beta chains follows, all from one sample in a study of T cell repertoires and HLA-DP antigens. Only in-frame clones appear in the TCRdb table, and some are missing; sequencing was by immunoSEQ multiplex PCR. The sample includes roughly 120,000 clones, around 93% of them seen just once. The antigens of these receptors remain unknown. Sequencing was performed on CD4+ T cells from PBMCs. Receptors were obtained from a woman younger than 35 in good health and CMV-seronegative. The CDR3 runs from the conserved cysteine through the conserved F or W. D genes are given only for firm matches. A clone size is listed for some rows: how often the clone was seen (once, few, many), or a class if it is expanded.

v_gene,abundance,d_gene,j_gene,CDR3nt,CDR3aa
TRBV7-9,NA,NA,TRBJ2-1,TGTGCCAGCACGGGCCCCCTAGGGTCGACCTACAATGAGCAGTTCTTC,CASTGPLGSTYNEQFF
TRBV7-3,NA,NA,TRBJ2-5,TGTGCCAGCAGCCCCCGGGGGCGGGAGACCCAGTACTTC,CASSPRGRETQYF
TRBV4-2,NA,TRBD2,TRBJ2-1,TGTGCCAGCAGCCTCCAGCGGGCTAGCGGGAGGAGTGGTGAGCAGTTCTTC,CASSLQRASGRSGEQFF
TRBV7-3,NA,TRBD1,TRBJ1-1,TGTGCCAGCAGCCAGGACAGGAGAAACACTGAAGCTTTCTTT,CASSQDRRNTEAFF
TRBV28,NA,TRBD2,TRBJ2-3,TGTGCCAGCAGTCGTAGCGGGATTAGCACAGATACGCAGTATTTT,CASSRSGISTDTQYF
TRBV11-3,NA,NA,TRBJ1-2,TGTGCCAGCAGCGCCAGCCCGAGGGGCACTGGCTACACCTTC,CASSASPRGTGYTF
TRBV28,NA,NA,TRBJ1-5,TGTGCGGTGGGGGCTCATCAGCCCCAGCATTTT,CAVGAHQPQHF
TRBV20-1,NA,NA,TRBJ1-1,TGCAGTGCAGGGATTTCACCTGAAGCTTTCTTT,CSAGISPEAFF
TRBV18,NA,TRBD1,TRBJ1-1,TGTGCCAGCTCCCTAGGGGGCAGGAACACTGAAGCTTTCTTT,CASSLGGRNTEAFF
TRBV5-1,NA,NA,TRBJ1-5,TGCGCCAGCAGCTTGGCGGGGAATCAGCCCCAGCATTTT,CASSLAGNQPQHF
TRBV7-8,NA,NA,TRBJ1-2,TGTGCCAGCAGCTTACAAGGAATAACTAACTATGGCTACACCTTC,CASSLQGITNYGYTF
TRBV21-1,NA,NA,TRBJ1-5,TGTGCCGCCCAGGGTAGCAATCAGCCCCAGCATTTT,CAAQGSNQPQHF
TRBV2,NA,NA,TRBJ2-2,TGTGCCAGCAGTTACGCGAACGGGGAGCTGTTTTTT,CASSYANGELFF
TRBV28,NA,TRBD1,TRBJ2-7,TGTGCCAGCAGCCTACAGGGGGCTCTTAGCAACGAGCAGTACTTC,CASSLQGALSNEQYF
TRBV25-1,NA,TRBD2,TRBJ2-2,TGTGCCAGCAGTGAATGGCGGGGAGGGGACACCGGGGAGCTGTTTTTT,CASSEWRGGDTGELFF
TRBV29-1,NA,NA,TRBJ2-2,TGCAGCGTCCTGGCCGGGGAGCTGTTTTTT,CSVLAGELFF
TRBV12-5,NA,TRBD1,TRBJ1-4,TGTGCTAGTGGTTTGGTACTGGGGACCGGGACAGGGACGTCGAAACTGTTTTTT,CASGLVLGTGTGTSKLFF
TRBV28,once,TRBD2,TRBJ2-1,TGTGCCAGCAGTTTCGGGGGGACGAGCTCCTACAATGAGCAGTTCTTC,CASSFGGTSSYNEQFF
TRBV5-4,NA,NA,TRBJ1-2,TGTGCCAGCAGCCTCGCCCTGAGAGATGGCTACACCTTC,CASSLALRDGYTF
TRBV28,NA,NA,TRBJ2-1,TGTGCCAGCAGTTTATGGGCAGCCCCCTCCTACAATGAGCAGTTCTTC,CASSLWAAPSYNEQFF
TRBV7-2,NA,TRBD2,TRBJ2-1,TGTGCCAGCAGCCGCTTGAAGAGCGGGGGGGGGAATGAGCAGTTCTTC,CASSRLKSGGGNEQFF
TRBV9,NA,NA,TRBJ1-6,TGTGCCAGCAGCGGTTTCGACCGGAGTAATTCACCCCTCCACTTT,CASSGFDRSNSPLHF
TRBV20-1,NA,NA,TRBJ1-2,TGCAGTGCTAGGCTAGGGGATGGCTACACCTTC,CSARLGDGYTF